This T cell receptor (beta chain) was recovered during a study of blood T cells in healthy people across ages. Points from the study as a whole: A roughly linear fall in TCR beta diversity per million T cells was seen with increasing age. Long-lived and aged donors differed, with more naive CD4+ cells and higher diversity in the long-lived. CMV status of donors was not determined, possibly confounding expanded clonotype changes. A strong correlation was found between TCR beta diversity and the percentage of naive T cells.

Points on this clonotype: Its matching antigen is unknown. A single base separates this from a much larger clone, so it may be a read error.

The use of a sample-barcoded 5' primer and a J-beta primer mix characterized a second PCR of about 7 to 12 cycles. TCRdb re-called the 5' RACE reads with MiXCR, one entry per CDR3 protein. The sample shows around 900,000 distinct CDR3 sequences, under 35% of them seen only once. This CDR3 spans 13 amino acids. Trimming removed 2 bases from V and 12 bases from J, with 17 bases in between. Sequencing was carried out using blood. This TCR was sampled from a woman older than 75 in good health. V gene TRBV12-3 or TRBV12-4 combines with J gene TRBJ2-7; maybe TRBD1 (5 bases). CDR3 sequence reads: CASSLQGSGIVYF. CDR3 bases: TGTGCCAGCAGTTTACAGGGTTCTGGAATTGTGTACTTC.